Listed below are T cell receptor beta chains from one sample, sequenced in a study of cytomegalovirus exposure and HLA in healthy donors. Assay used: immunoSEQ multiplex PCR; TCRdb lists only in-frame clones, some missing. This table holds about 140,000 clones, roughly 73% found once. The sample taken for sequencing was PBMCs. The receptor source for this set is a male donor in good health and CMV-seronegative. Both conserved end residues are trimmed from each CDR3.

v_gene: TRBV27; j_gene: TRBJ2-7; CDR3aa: ASAPRTAYEQY
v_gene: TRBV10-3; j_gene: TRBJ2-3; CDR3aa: AISEGTSGVKDTQY
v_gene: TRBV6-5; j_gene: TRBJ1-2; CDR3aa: ASSPGTSGPYGYT
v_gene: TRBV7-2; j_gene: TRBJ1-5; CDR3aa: ASSFGVSNQPQH
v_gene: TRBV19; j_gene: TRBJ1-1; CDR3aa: ATSGTGGAVNTEAF
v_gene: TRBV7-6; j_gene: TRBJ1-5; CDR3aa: ASSGRGGNQPQH
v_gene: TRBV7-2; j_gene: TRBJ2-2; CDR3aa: ASSLVLGPGELF
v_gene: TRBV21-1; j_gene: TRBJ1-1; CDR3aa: ASSLPQGLGGITEAF
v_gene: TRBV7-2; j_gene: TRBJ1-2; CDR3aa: ASSLDSSIDGYT
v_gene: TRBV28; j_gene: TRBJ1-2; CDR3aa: ASSLPLGQGGGYT
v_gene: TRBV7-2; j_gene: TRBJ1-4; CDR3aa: ASSIQAAAEKLF
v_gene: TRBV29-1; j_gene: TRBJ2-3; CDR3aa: SVERGSGGATDTQY
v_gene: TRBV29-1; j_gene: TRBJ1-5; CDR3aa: SAADRGQGQPQH
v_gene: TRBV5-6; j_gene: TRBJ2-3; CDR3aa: ASSSSGGLADTQY
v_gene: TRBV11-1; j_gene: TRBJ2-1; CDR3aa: ASSPRLAGDSRSYNEQF
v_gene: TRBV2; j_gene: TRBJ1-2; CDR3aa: ASLAGQIRYGYT
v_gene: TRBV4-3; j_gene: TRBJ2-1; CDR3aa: ASSQGSGNEQF
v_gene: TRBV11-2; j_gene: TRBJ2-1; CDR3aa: ASSWNAGPEQF
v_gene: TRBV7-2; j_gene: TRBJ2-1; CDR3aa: ASSLPAGGYYNEQF
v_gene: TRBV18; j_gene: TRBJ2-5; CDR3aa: ASSPVSRARETQY
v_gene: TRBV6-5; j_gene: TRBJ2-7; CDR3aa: ASSYRLGAPMGEQY
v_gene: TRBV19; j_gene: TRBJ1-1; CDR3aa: ASWDRGYMNTEAF
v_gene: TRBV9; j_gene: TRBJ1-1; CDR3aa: ASSPRPQGNTEAF
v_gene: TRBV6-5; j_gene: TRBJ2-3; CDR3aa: ASSYWRGRADTQY
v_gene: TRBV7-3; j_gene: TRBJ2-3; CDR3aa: ASSSGTGPLTDTQY